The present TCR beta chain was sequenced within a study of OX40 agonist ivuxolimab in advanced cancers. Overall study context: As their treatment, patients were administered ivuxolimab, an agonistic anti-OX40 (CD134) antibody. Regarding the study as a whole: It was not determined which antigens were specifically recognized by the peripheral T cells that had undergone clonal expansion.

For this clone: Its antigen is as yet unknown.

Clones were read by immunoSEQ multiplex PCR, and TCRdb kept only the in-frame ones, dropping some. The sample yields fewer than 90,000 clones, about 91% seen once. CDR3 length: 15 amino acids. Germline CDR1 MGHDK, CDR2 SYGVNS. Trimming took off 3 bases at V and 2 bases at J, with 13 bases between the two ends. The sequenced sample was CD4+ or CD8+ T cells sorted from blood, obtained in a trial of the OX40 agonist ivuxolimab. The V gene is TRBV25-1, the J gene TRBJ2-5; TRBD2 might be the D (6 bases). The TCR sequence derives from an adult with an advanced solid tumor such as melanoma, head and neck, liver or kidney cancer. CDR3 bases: TGTGCCAGCAGTGACTTTAGCGGAGAACAAGAGACCCAGTACTTC. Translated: CASSDFSGEQETQYF.